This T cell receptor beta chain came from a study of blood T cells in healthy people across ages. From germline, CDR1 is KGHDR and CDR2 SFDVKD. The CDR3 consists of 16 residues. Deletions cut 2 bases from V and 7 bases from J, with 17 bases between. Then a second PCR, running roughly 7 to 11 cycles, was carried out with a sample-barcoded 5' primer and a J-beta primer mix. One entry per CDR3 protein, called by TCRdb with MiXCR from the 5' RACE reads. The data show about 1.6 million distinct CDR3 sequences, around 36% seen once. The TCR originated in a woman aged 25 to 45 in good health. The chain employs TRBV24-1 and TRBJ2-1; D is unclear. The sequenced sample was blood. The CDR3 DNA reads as TGTGCCACCAGTGATTCAGGAGTATCCCGGCGGAATGAGCAGTTCTTC. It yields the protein CATSDSGVSRRNEQFF.